These 21 T cell receptor beta chains were sequenced from one sample in a study of circulating and synovial CD4+ cells in juvenile arthritis. The repertoire was sequenced with immunoSEQ multiplex PCR; TCRdb's copy has only in-frame clones and lacks some. There are 25,000 to 35,000 clones in the sample; approximately 92% occur only once, and approximately 2.8% lies in the top ten. Sequenced material: CD4+ T cells from blood. These receptors all come from a human donor with juvenile idiopathic arthritis.

CDR3 DNA sequence: TGTGCCAGCAGTTACCACAGGGGGTCGACTGAAGCTTTCTTT. Amino acid sequence: CASSYHRGSTEAFF. This chain uses TRBV28 with TRBJ1-1; 8 bases agree with TRBD1. Looked up from germline, CDR1 is MDHEN and CDR2 is SYDVKM. V shed 4 bases and J 5 bases; nucleotides not matched to a gene: 6. The CDR3 length is 14 residues.

The chain has TRBV19 and TRBJ2-6, with no clear D. Looked up from germline, CDR1 is LNHDA and CDR2 is SQIVND (reference sequence). CDR3 size: 13 residues. With 4 bases removed from V and 2 bases from J, the gap between germline ends came to 3 bases. CDR3 loop: CASSTTGANVLTF. The CDR3 bases are TGTGCCAGTAGTACCACTGGGGCCAACGTCCTGACTTTC.

V and J are TRBV5-5 and TRBJ1-5; no clear D. Trimming left V 4 bases short and J 2 bases short, with 16 bases between. Germline lookup yields CDR1 SGHKS and CDR2 YYEKEE (reference sequence). The CDR3 has 16 residues. The CDR3 sequence is CASSPVPPVGNQPQHF. The CDR3 DNA reads TGTGCCAGCAGCCCAGTTCCACCCGTTGGCAATCAGCCCCAGCATTTT. Combining the CDR3 with reference TRBV5-5 and TRBJ1-5 gives the whole variable domain DAGVTQSPTHLIKTRGQQVTLRCSPISGHKSVSWYQQVLGQGPQFIFQYYEKEERGRGNFPDRFSARQFPNYSSELNVNALLLGDSALYLCASSPVPPVGNQPQHFGDGTRLSIL.

The chain combines TRBV7-9 with TRBJ2-7; perhaps TRBD1 as D (6 bases). The ends were cut back, 3 bases at V and 6 bases at J, with 9 bases in the middle. Germline V gene sequence: CDR1 SEHNR, CDR2 FQNEAQ (reference sequence). The CDR3 totals 12 residues. This chain's CDR3 is CASSFQGSEQYF. CDR3 nucleotides: TGTGCCAGCAGCTTCCAGGGGTCCGAGCAGTACTTC.

The gene calls are TRBV6-1 and TRBJ2-7, with D tentatively TRBD2 (5 bases). The CDR3 is 16 residues long. Germline loops: CDR1 MNHNS, CDR2 SASEGT. V was clipped by 1 base and J by 3 bases, with 16 bases between them. CDR3 sequence reads: CASSEGVRRNYYEQYF. In nucleotides, the CDR3 is TGTGCCAGCAGTGAAGGCGTAAGGAGGAATTACTACGAGCAGTACTTC.

The CDR3 nucleotides read TGCAGCGCACTCCCGACAGGAGCTCACTATGGCTACACCTTC. Encoded protein: CSALPTGAHYGYTF. The chain carries TRBV29-1 and TRBJ1-2; D is perhaps TRBD1 (6 bases). Germline CDR1 and CDR2: SQVTM and ANQGSEA. V gave up 7 bases and J gave up 3 bases, with 18 bases separating them. The CDR3 has 14 residues.

The chain links TRBV29-1 to TRBJ1-5; D gene uncertain. V gave up 6 bases and J gave up 0 bases, with 12 bases separating them. There are 14 residues in the CDR3. Germline V gives CDR1 SQVTM, CDR2 ANQGSEA. The CDR3 loop reads CSVRTGLSNQPQHF. CDR3 in DNA: TGCAGCGTCCGGACTGGTCTTAGCAATCAGCCCCAGCATTTT.

This rearrangement joins TRBV15 to TRBJ2-1, with TRBD2 identical over 11 bases. The germline V gene encodes CDR1 LNHNV and CDR2 YYDKDF (reference sequence). V was pared by 0 bases and J by 12 bases, with 1 base of the junction left unmatched. The CDR3 contains 13 residues. CDR3 in amino acids: CATSREGTSGQFF. CDR3 in DNA: TGTGCCACCAGCAGAGAGGGGACTAGCGGGCAGTTCTTC.

The gene calls are TRBV7-3 and TRBJ2-3; 8 positions match TRBD2. Germline V lookup: CDR1 SGHTA, CDR2 FQGTGA. V was clipped by 3 bases and J by 9 bases; unmatched bases: 11. The CDR3 loop spans 15 amino acids. The chain's CDR3 is CASSFGGGSSKTQYF. The DNA of the CDR3 is TGTGCCAGCAGCTTTGGCGGGGGGTCCTCAAAAACGCAGTATTTT. The whole variable domain, filled in from reference TRBV7-3 and TRBJ2-3, reads GAGVSQTPSNKVTEKGKYVELRCDPISGHTALYWYRQSLGQGPEFLIYFQGTGAADDSGLPNDRFFAVRPEGSVSTLKIQRTERGDSAVYLCASSFGGGSSKTQYFGPGTRLTVL.

This clone is a singleton in its sample. The rearrangement joins TRBV5-1 to TRBJ1-1; D unclear. Germline values: CDR1 SGHRS, CDR2 YFSETQ. The length of the CDR3 is 13 residues. Trimming took 1 base from V and 8 from J, leaving 12 bases between them. The CDR3 DNA sequence: TGCGCCAGCAGCTTGACAGCTAACCTCGAAGCTTTCTTT. Its protein is CASSLTANLEAFF. The complete variable domain, with remaining parts taken from reference TRBV5-1 and TRBJ1-1, reads KAGVTQTPRYLIKTRGQQVTLSCSPISGHRSVSWYQQTPGQGLQFLFEYFSETQRNKGNFPGRFSGRQFSNSRSEMNVSTLELGDSALYLCASSLTANLEAFFGQGTRLTVV.

The chain carries TRBV19 and TRBJ2-5; D is perhaps TRBD1 (6 bases). The germline CDR1 and CDR2 sequences are LNHDA and SQIVND (reference sequence). The ends were cut back, 5 bases at V and 5 bases at J, with 15 bases in the middle. This CDR3 region has 14 residues. The CDR3 bases are TGTGCCAGTAGTGATTCAGGGGCGAGGGAGACCCAGTACTTC. Translation gives CASSDSGARETQYF.

J is TRBJ2-2 and V is TRBV29-1; D possibly corresponds to TRBD1 (5 bases). Germline values: CDR1 SQVTM, CDR2 ANQGSEA. V was clipped by 2 bases and J by 7 bases, with 8 bases between them. CDR3 length: 12 amino acids. The CDR3 loop is CSVERGYGELFF. In nucleotides, the CDR3 is TGCAGCGTTGAAAGGGGTTACGGGGAGCTGTTTTTT.

J is TRBJ2-3 and V is TRBV28; no reliable D call. The V and J ends lost 3 bases and 0 bases respectively, with 16 bases between them. The CDR3 totals 17 residues. CDR1 and CDR2 (germline): MDHEN, SYDVKM. CDR3 DNA sequence: TGTGCCAGCAGTTTCGTTTTTGAATACTTTAGCACAGATACGCAGTATTTT. Translated, it gives CASSFVFEYFSTDTQYF.

The genes are TRBV27 and TRBJ2-5; D is possibly TRBD1 (6 bases). The J call is uncertain, as TRBJ2-7 better fits the DNA end. This CDR3 has 15 residues. Germline V CDR1 and CDR2: MNHEY, SMNVEV (reference sequence). Here the CDR3 DNA reads TGTGCCAGCAGTTTAGTGGGGGCGCATCCCAGCGAGCAGTACTTC. This gives the protein CASSLVGAHPSEQYF.

The rearrangement links TRBV9 to TRBJ2-1; tentative D call: TRBD2 (5 bases). The CDR3 covers 12 residues. Trimming removed 0 bases at V and 10 bases at J, with 8 bases between. Per germline, CDR1 SGDLS and CDR2 YYNGEE. The CDR3 region is CASSVAEGEQFF. The CDR3 DNA is TGTGCCAGCAGCGTAGCTGAGGGAGAGCAGTTCTTC.

The chain combines TRBV11-2 with TRBJ1-1; the match to TRBD1 covers 9 bases. The trim removed 5 bases at V and 3 bases at J, leaving 1 base unmatched. CDR1 is SGHAT and CDR2 is FQNNGV in the germline V gene. This CDR3 spans 13 amino acids. The CDR3 spells CASSRDRDTEAFF. The CDR3 region has the DNA TGTGCCAGCAGCCGGGACAGGGACACTGAAGCTTTCTTT.

The chain joins TRBV28 to TRBJ2-3; D gene ambiguous. Trimming left V 6 bases short and J 6 bases short, with 13 bases between. The CDR3 sequence is 13 residues long. Germline V CDR1 and CDR2: MDHEN, SYDVKM. CDR3 sequence: CASSRVRRDTQYF. The CDR3 region has the DNA TGTGCCAGCAGCCGAGTTCGCCGGGATACGCAGTATTTT.

The V call is TRBV9, the J call TRBJ2-5; TRBD1 matches at 7 bases. Unmatched junction bases numbered 6, after V lost 1 base and J lost 6 bases. The CDR3 runs 14 residues. The germline V gene encodes CDR1 SGDLS and CDR2 YYNGEE. CDR3 in DNA: TGTGCCAGCAGCGTATCTCAGGGGGAGAAGACCCAGTACTTC. As protein: CASSVSQGEKTQYF.

This chain uses TRBV6-1 with TRBJ2-1; no firm D call. The CDR3 length is 16 residues. V was clipped by 1 base and J by 0 bases, with 10 bases between them. Germline V gene data show CDR1 as MNHNS and CDR2 as SASEGT. CDR3 bases: TGTGCCAGCAGTGAAGGGCAGGCCTACTCCTACAATGAGCAGTTCTTC. The encoded protein is CASSEGQAYSYNEQFF.

This rearrangement joins TRBV29-1 to TRBJ1-2; TRBD1 matches at 7 bases. The V and J ends lost 5 bases and 6 bases, in that order; junction bases with no gene match: 9. Germline V gene lookup returns CDR1 SQVTM and CDR2 ANQGSEA. The CDR3 contains 13 residues. The chain's CDR3 is CSVLGQSLNGYTF. CDR3 DNA: TGCAGCGTTTTGGGACAGTCCCTTAATGGCTACACCTTC.

The chain carries TRBV2 and TRBJ2-1, with 8 bases identical to TRBD1. Germline V CDR1 and CDR2: SNHLY, FYNNEI. Trimming cost V 5 bases and J 8 bases; bases outside gene matches: 11. The CDR3 covers 15 residues. CDR3 sequence (DNA): TGTGCCAGCAGTTCCATTCCCCAGGGGGCCCATGAGCAGTTCTTC. Protein: CASSSIPQGAHEQFF.